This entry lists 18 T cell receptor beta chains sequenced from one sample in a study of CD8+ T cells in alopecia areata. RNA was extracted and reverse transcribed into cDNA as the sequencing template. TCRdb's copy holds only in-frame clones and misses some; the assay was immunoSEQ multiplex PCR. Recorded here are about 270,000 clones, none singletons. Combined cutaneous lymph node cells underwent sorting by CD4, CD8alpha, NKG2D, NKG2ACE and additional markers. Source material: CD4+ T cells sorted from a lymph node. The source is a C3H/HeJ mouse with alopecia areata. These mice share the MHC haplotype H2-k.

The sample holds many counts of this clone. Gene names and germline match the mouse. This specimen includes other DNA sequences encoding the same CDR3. The sequenced CDR3 bases are TGCACCTGCAGTGCAAGGGATAATTCGCCC. This sequence encodes CTCSARDNSP. The whole CDR3 sequence is CTCSARDNSPLYF. This chain links TRBV1 with TRBJ1-6; no clear D gene. The missing CDR3 end, 3 residues past where the read stops, is filled in from the germline J gene. TRBJ1-6 is filed as an ORF, its function uncertain. V lost 2 bases to trimming and J lost 5 bases, with 4 bases between them. Germline lookup yields CDR1 NSQYPW and CDR2 LRSPGD (reference sequence). The CDR3 has 13 residues.

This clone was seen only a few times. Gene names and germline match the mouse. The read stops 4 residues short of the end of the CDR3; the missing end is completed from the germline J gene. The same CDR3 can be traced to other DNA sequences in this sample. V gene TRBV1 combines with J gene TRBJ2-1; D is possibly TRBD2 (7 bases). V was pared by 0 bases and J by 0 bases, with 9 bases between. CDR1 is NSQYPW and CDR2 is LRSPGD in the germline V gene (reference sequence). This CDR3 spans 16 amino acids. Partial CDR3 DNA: TGCACCTGCAGTGCAGAAGGGGGGGGTAACTATGCT. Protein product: CTCSAEGGGNYA. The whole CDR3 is CTCSAEGGGNYAEQFF. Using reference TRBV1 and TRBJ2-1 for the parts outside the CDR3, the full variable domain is VTLLEQNPRWRLVPRGQAVNLRCILKNSQYPWMSWYQQDLQKQLQWLFTLRSPGDKEVKSLPGADYLATRVTDTELRLQVANMSQGRTLYCTCSAEGGGNYAEQFFGPGTRLTVL.

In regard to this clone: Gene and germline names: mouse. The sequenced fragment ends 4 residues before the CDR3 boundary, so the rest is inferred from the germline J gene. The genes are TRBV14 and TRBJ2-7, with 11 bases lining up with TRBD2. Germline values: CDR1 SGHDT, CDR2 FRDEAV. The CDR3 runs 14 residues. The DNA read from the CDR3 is TGTGCCAGCAGTAACGGACTGGGGGGTTAT. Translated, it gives CASSNGLGGY. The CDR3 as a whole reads CASSNGLGGYEQYF.

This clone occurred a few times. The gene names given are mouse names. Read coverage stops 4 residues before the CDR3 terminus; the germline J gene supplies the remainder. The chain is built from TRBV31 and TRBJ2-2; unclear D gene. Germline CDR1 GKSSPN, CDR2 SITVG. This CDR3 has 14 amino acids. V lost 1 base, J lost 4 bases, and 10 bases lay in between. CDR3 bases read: TGTGCCTGGAGTCCGGCACAGTTCACCGGG. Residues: CAWSPAQFTG. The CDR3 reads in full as CAWSPAQFTGQLYF. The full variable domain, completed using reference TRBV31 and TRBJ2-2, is AQTIHQWPVAEIKAVGSPLSLGCTIKGKSSPNLYWYWQATGGTLQQLFYSITVGQVESVVQLNLSASRPKDDQFILSTEKLLLSHSGFYLCAWSPAQFTGQLYFGEGSKLTVL.

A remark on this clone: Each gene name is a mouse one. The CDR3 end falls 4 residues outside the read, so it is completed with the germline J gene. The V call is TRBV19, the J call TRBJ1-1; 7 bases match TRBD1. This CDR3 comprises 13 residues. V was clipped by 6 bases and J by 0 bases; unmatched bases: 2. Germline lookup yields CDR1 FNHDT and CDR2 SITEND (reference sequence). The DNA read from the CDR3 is TGTGCCAGCACTACAGGGGCAAACACA. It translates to CASTTGANT. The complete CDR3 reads CASTTGANTEVFF.

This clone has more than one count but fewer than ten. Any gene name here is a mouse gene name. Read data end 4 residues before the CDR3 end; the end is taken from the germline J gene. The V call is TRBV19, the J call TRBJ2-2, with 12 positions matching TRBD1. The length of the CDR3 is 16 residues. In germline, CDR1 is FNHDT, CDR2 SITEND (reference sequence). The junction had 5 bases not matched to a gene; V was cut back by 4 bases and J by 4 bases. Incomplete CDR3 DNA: TGTGCCAGCAGTCCGGGACAGGGGGCGCCCACCGGG. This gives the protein CASSPGQGAPTG. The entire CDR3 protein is CASSPGQGAPTGQLYF. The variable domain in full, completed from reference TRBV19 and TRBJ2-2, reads GGIITQTPKFLIGQEGQKLTLKCQQNFNHDTMYWYRQDSGKGLRLIYYSITENDLQKGDLSEGYDASREKKSSFSLTVTSAQKNEMAVFLCASSPGQGAPTGQLYFGEGSKLTVL.

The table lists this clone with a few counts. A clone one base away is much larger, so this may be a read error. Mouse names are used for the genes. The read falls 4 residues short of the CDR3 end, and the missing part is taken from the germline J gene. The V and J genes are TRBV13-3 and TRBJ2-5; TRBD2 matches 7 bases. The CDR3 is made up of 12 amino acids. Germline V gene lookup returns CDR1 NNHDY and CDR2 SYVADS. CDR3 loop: CASSDWGDTQYF. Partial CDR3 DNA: TGTGCCAGCAGTGACTGGGGGGAC. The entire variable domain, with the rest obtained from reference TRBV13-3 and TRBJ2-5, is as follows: EAAVTQSPRSKVAVTGGKVTLSCHQTNNHDYMYWYRQDTGHGLRLIHYSYVADSTEKGDIPDGYKASRPSQENFSLILELASLSQTAVYFCASSDWGDTQYFGPGTRLLVL.

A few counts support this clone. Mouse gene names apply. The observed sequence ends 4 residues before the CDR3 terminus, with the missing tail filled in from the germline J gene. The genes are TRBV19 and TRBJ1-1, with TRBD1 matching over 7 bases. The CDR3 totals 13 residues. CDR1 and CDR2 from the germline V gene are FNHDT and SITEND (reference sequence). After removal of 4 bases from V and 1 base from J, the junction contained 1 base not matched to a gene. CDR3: CASSSGGNTEVFF. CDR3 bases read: TGTGCCAGCAGTTCAGGGGGGAACACA.

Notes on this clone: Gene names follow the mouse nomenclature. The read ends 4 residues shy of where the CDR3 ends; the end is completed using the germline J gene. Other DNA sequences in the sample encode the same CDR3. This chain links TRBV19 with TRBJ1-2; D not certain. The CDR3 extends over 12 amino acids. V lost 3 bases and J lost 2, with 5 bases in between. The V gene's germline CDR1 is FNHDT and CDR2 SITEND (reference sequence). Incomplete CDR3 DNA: TGTGCCAGCAGTAAACAGAACTCC. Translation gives CASSKQNS. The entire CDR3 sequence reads CASSKQNSDYTF.

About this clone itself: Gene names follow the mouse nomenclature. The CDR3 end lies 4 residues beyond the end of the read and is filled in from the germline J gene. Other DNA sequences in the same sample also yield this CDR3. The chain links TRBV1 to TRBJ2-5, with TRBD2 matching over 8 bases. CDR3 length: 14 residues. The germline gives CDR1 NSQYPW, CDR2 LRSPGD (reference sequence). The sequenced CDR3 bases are TGCACCTGCAGTGCGGCTGGGGGGTCAGAC. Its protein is CTCSAAGGSD. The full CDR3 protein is CTCSAAGGSDTQYF.

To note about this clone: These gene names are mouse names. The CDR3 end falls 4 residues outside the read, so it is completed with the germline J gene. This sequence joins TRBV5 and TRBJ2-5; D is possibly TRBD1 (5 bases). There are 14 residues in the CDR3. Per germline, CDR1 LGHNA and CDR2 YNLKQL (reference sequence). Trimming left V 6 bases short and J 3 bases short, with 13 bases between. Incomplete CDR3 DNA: TGTGCCAGCAGGGCAGGGCCTGGTCAAGAC. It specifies CASRAGPGQD. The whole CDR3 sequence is CASRAGPGQDTQYF.

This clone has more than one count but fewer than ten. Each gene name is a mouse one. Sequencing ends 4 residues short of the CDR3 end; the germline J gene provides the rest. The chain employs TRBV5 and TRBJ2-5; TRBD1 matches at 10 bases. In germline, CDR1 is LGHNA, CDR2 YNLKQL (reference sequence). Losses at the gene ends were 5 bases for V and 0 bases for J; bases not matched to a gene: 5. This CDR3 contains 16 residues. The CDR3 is CASSDRDRGNQDTQYF. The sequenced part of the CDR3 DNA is TGTGCCAGCAGCGACAGGGACAGGGGTAACCAAGAC.

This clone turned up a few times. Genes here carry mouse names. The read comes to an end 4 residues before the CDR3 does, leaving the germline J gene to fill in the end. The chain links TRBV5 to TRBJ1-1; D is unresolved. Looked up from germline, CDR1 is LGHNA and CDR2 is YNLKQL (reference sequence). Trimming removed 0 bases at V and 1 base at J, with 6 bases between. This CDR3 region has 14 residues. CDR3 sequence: CASSQEAGNTEVFF. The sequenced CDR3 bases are TGTGCCAGCAGCCAAGAGGCAGGGAACACA.

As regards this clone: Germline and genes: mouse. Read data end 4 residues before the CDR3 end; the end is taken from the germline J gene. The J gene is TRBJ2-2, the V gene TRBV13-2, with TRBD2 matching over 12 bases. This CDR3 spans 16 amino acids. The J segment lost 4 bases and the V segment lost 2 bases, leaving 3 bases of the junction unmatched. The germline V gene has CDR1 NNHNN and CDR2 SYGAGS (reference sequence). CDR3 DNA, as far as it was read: TGTGCCAGCGGTGAAGACTGGGGGGGCGTCACCGGG. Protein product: CASGEDWGGVTG. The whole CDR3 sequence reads CASGEDWGGVTGQLYF.

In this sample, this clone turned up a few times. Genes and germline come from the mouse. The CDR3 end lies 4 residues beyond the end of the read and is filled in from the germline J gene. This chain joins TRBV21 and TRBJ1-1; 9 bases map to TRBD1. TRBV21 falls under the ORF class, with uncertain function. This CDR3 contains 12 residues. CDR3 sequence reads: CASKQGAPEVFF. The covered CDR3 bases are TGTGCTAGCAAACAGGGGGCGCCA.

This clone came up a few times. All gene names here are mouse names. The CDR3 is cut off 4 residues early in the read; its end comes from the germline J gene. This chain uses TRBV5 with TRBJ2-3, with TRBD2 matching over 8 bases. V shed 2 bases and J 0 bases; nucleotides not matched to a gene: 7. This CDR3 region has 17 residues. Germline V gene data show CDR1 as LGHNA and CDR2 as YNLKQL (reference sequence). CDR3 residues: CASSQNWGPTSAETLYF. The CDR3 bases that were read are TGTGCCAGCAGCCAAAACTGGGGGCCTACTAGTGCAGAA.

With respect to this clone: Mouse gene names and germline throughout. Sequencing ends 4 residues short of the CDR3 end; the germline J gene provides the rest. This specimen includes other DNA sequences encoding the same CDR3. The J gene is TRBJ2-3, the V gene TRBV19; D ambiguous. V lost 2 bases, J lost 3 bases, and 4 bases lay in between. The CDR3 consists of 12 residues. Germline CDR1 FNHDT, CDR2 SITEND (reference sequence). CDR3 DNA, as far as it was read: TGTGCCAGCAGTATCCTGGCAGAA. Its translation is CASSILAE. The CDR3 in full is CASSILAETLYF.

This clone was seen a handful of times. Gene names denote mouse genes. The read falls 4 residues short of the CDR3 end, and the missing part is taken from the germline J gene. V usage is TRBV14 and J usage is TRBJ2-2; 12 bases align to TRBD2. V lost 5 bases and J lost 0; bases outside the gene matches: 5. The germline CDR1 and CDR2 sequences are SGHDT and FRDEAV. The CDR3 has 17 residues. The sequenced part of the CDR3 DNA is TGTGCCAGCAGCCCGGGACTGGGGGGAGCAAACACCGGG. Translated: CASSPGLGGANTG. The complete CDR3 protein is CASSPGLGGANTGQLYF.